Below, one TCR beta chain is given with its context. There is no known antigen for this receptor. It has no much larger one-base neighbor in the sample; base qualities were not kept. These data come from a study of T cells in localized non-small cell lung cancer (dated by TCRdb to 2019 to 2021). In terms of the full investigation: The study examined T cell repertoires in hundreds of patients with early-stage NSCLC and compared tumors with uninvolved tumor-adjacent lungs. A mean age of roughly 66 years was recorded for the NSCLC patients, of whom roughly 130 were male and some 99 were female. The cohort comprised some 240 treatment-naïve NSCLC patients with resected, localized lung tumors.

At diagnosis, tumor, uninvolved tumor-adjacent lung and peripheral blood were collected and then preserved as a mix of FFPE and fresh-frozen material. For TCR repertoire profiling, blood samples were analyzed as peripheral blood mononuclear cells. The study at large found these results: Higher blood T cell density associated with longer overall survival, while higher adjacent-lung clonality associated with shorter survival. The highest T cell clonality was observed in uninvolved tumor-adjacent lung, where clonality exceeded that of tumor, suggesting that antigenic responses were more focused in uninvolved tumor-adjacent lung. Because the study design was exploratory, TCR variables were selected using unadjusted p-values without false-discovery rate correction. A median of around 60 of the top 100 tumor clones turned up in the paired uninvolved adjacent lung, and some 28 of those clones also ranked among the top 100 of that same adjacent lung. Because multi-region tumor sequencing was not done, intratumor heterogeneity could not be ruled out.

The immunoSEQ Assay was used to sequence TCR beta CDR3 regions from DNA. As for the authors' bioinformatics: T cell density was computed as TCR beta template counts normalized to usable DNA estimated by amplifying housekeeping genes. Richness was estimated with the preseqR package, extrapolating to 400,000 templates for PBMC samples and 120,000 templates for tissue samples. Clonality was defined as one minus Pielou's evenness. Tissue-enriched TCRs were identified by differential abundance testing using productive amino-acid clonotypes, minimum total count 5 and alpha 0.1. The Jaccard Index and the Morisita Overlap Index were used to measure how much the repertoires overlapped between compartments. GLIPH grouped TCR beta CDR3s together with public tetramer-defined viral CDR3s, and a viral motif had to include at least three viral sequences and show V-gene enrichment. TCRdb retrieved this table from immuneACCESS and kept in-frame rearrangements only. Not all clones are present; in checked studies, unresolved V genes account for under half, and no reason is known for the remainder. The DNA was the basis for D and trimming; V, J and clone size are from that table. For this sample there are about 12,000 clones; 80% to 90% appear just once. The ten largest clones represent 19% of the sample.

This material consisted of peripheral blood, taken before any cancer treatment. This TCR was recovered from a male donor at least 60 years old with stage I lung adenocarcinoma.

The bases read TGCGCCAGCAGCCAAGATTTCGGGGACGGACATAATTCACCCCTCCACTTT. This is translated as CASSQDFGDGHNSPLHF. The rearrangement combines TRBV4-3 with TRBJ1-6; TRBD1 is a possible D gene, resting on 5 matching bases. V is pared back by 0 bases and J by 5 bases, with 14 bases lying between the germline termini. CDR1 and CDR2, looked up from the germline V gene, are LGHNA and YSLEER. The CDR3 starts with the cysteine, ends with the phenylalanine, and has 17 residues. This entry keeps only the CDR3 DNA: 51 bases, framed from base 1.